The 20 T cell receptor beta chains listed next were all sequenced from one sample in a study of T cell repertoires in cytomegalovirus infection. TCRdb re-derived calls from the reads in MiXCR, one entry per CDR3 protein. The sample consists of roughly 310,000 distinct CDR3 sequences, 15% to 20% of them appearing once. The sequencing sample was made of PBMCs. These receptors were obtained from a human donor in good health (CMV status not recorded). Some clones in this sample may be carry-over from other donors' samples.

In its sample, this clonotype was seen a few times. This chain connects TRBV12-3 or TRBV12-4 to TRBJ1-1; 8 positions match TRBD1. V lost 6 bases to trimming and J lost 2 bases; unmatched junction nucleotides: 5. The CDR3 has 14 residues. CDR3 residues: CASRTGVPNTEAFF. The CDR3 bases are TGTGCCAGCAGGACAGGGGTGCCAAACACTGAAGCTTTCTTT.

The chain couples TRBV20-1 to TRBJ1-1; D might be TRBD1 (5 bases). The V end lost 6 bases, the J end lost 4 bases, and 15 bases lay between the germline ends. The CDR3 covers 13 residues. CDR1 and CDR2 from the germline V gene are DFQATT and SNEGSKA (reference sequence). CDR3 loop: CSAKASGLTEAFF. The CDR3 DNA sequence: TGCAGTGCAAAGGCATCAGGGCTCACTGAAGCTTTCTTT.

This clonotype was picked up many times. The CDR3 sequence is CASSLKNSPLHF. The CDR3 bases are TGTGCCAGCAGCTTAAAGAATTCACCCCTCCACTTT. The rearrangement links TRBV7-2 to TRBJ1-6; no definite D call. CDR3 length: 12 residues. CDR1 and CDR2 (germline): SGHTA, FQGNSA. The V end was cut by 2 bases, the J end by 7 bases, with 3 bases between.

In its sample, this clonotype was seen many times. The V call is TRBV7-2, the J call TRBJ2-5; 12 positions match TRBD2. CDR1 is SGHTA and CDR2 is FQGNSA in the germline V gene. V shed 5 bases and J 2 bases; nucleotides not matched to a gene: 9. The CDR3 is made up of 17 amino acids. The CDR3 nucleotides read TGTGCCAGCAGCAAAAACTGGGGACTAGCGGGTCAAGAGACCCAGTACTTC. Its protein is CASSKNWGLAGQETQYF. Filled out from reference TRBV7-2 and TRBJ2-5, the complete variable domain reads GAGVSQSPSNKVTEKGKDVELRCDPISGHTALYWYRQSLGQGLEFLIYFQGNSAPDKSGLPSDRFSAERTGGSVSTLTIQRTQQEDSAVYLCASSKNWGLAGQETQYFGPGTRLLVL.

The chain carries TRBV27 and TRBJ2-7; tentative D call: TRBD1 (6 bases). Trimming pared 5 bases from V and 2 bases from J, leaving 16 bases between. The length of the CDR3 is 15 residues. Germline-derived CDR1 and CDR2 are MNHEY and SMNVEV (reference sequence). Written as DNA, the CDR3 is TGTGCCAGCAGTCCCAACTACGGACAGACCTACGAGCAGTACTTC. Protein sequence: CASSPNYGQTYEQYF.

This clonotype has just a few counts. The rearrangement links TRBV2 to TRBJ1-5, with D possibly TRBD1 on 6 matching bases. The V gene lost 6 bases and the J gene lost 7 bases, with 19 bases spanning the gap. The CDR3 has 15 residues. The germline CDR1 and CDR2 sequences are SNHLY and FYNNEI. The CDR3 here is CASSLEQGRKQPQHF. CDR3 coding DNA: TGTGCCAGCAGCCTAGAGCAGGGGCGAAAGCAGCCCCAGCATTTT.

This clonotype was detected only a few times. The chain joins TRBV2 to TRBJ2-2; D not certain. V lost 3 bases and J 4 bases, leaving 12 bases between the germline ends. The CDR3 runs 15 residues. Per germline, CDR1 SNHLY and CDR2 FYNNEI. The CDR3 loop is CASSELGHFTGELFF. As DNA, the CDR3 is TGTGCCAGCAGTGAGCTCGGGCACTTCACCGGGGAGCTGTTTTTT. The complete variable domain, with remaining parts taken from reference TRBV2 and TRBJ2-2, reads EPEVTQTPSHQVTQMGQEVILRCVPISNHLYFYWYRQILGQKVEFLVSFYNNEISEKSEIFDDQFSVERPDGSNFTLKIRSTKLEDSAMYFCASSELGHFTGELFFGEGSRLTVL.

The chain joins TRBV7-2 to TRBJ2-1, with D hard to call. The germline V gene has CDR1 SGHTA and CDR2 FQGNSA. Trimming took 0 bases from V and 3 from J, leaving 9 bases between them. The CDR3 extends over 15 amino acids. The CDR3 coding sequence is TGTGCCAGCAGCTTAGCGGCGGCAAACTACAATGAGCAGTTCTTC. It codes for CASSLAAANYNEQFF.

This clonotype has just a few counts. In nucleotides, the CDR3 is TGTGCCAGCAGTGCCGTCAAGGCGGGGGGTATGCTAGCCAAAAACATTCAGTACTTC. The encoded protein is CASSAVKAGGMLAKNIQYF. V gene TRBV6-6 combines with J gene TRBJ2-4; 8 bases are a match to TRBD2. Germline lookup yields CDR1 MNHNY and CDR2 SVGAGI (reference sequence). Trimming took 5 bases from V and 0 from J; bases not matched to a gene: 15. The CDR3 extends over 19 amino acids.

This CDR3 is CSARGMSIGDGGETQYF. CDR3 sequence (DNA): TGCAGTGCTAGAGGAATGAGTATAGGGGACGGAGGAGAGACCCAGTACTTC. V usage is TRBV20-1 and J usage is TRBJ2-5; either TRBD1 or TRBD2 may supply D (5 bases each). V was trimmed by 1 base and J by 4 bases, leaving 22 bases between them. CDR1 DFQATT and CDR2 SNEGSKA come from the germline V gene (reference sequence). The CDR3 loop spans 17 amino acids.

The V call is TRBV2, the J call TRBJ2-3; the D call may be TRBD1 or TRBD2 (5 bases each). Germline CDR1 reads SNHLY; CDR2 reads FYNNEI. The germline V and J ends were trimmed by 8 bases and 4 bases, with 16 bases remaining between them. The CDR3 has 14 amino acids. CDR3 amino acids: CASCLGTAADTQYF. The CDR3 coding sequence is TGTGCCAGCTGTCTGGGGACGGCAGCAGATACGCAGTATTTT.

A few counts support this clonotype. The rearrangement links TRBV6-6 to TRBJ2-7; D unresolved. The CDR3 runs to 14 residues. Trimming removed 7 bases at V and 3 bases at J, with 16 bases between. Germline V gene sequence: CDR1 MNHNY, CDR2 SVGAGI (reference sequence). The CDR3, as DNA: TGTGCCAGCACACGGTACCCTTCGGACTACGAGCAGTACTTC. Protein: CASTRYPSDYEQYF.

This chain joins TRBV4-1 and TRBJ1-1, with 9 bases identical to TRBD1. The CDR3 is 13 amino acids. The V gene end was trimmed by 4 bases and the J gene end by 9 bases; junction bases not matched to a gene: 6. Germline lookup yields CDR1 MGHRA and CDR2 YSYEKL. The CDR3 DNA sequence: TGCGCCAGCAGCCCAGGAGGGACAGGGAAAGCTTTCTTT. Encoded protein: CASSPGGTGKAFF.

This clonotype came up a few times. The rearrangement links TRBV28 to TRBJ1-2; 7 bases align to TRBD1. V trimming: 6 bases; J trimming: 6 bases; junction bases outside the gene matches: 10. Germline values: CDR1 MDHEN, CDR2 SYDVKM. The CDR3 runs 14 residues. As DNA, the CDR3 is TGTGCCAGCAGGACAACGAACAGGGGAGATGGCTACACCTTC. Its protein product is CASRTTNRGDGYTF.

This clonotype was picked up many times. This chain links TRBV7-6 with TRBJ2-7; D is possibly TRBD1 (5 bases). Germline V CDR1 and CDR2: SGHVS, FNYEAQ. V was pared by 5 bases and J by 11 bases, with 19 bases between. The length of the CDR3 is 13 residues. CDR3 sequence: CASSPPGQGWKYF. CDR3 nucleotide sequence: TGTGCCAGCAGCCCCCCCGGGCAGGGTTGGAAGTACTTC.

There are many counts of this clonotype. The rearrangement links TRBV7-2 to TRBJ2-3; TRBD1 agrees at 9 bases. Germline V CDR1 and CDR2: SGHTA, FQGNSA. With V trimmed by 5 bases and J by 4 bases, 13 bases remained unmatched. The CDR3 is 17 residues long. Here the CDR3 reads CASSRTWDRVGADTQYF. CDR3 coding DNA: TGTGCCAGCAGCCGAACCTGGGACAGGGTAGGAGCAGATACGCAGTATTTT.

Many counts were recorded for this clonotype. This sequence joins TRBV14 and TRBJ1-5; D remains ambiguous. CDR3 length equals 17 residues. Germline V gene sequence: CDR1 SGHDN, CDR2 FVKESK. Trimming removed 0 bases from V and 5 bases from J, with 17 bases in between. CDR3 nucleotide sequence: TGTGCCAGCAGCCAAGAACTTCCCCAGGAGGCTGATCAGCCCCAGCATTTT. Translated, it gives CASSQELPQEADQPQHF.

The chain uses TRBV11-2 and TRBJ1-1; TRBD1 aligns across 7 bases. The V gene's germline CDR1 is SGHAT and CDR2 FQNNGV. This CDR3 spans 16 amino acids. The ends lost 5 bases at V and 3 bases at J; junction bases unmatched: 12. CDR3 sequence: CASSMTGRSRDTEAFF. DNA for the CDR3: TGTGCCAGCAGCATGACAGGGAGGTCAAGGGACACTGAAGCTTTCTTT.

This clonotype appeared a few times. The chain combines TRBV7-2 with TRBJ2-7; no clear D. From germline, CDR1 is SGHTA and CDR2 FQGNSA. The CDR3 sequence is 15 residues long. Trimming left V 4 bases short and J 6 bases short, with 19 bases between. As DNA, the CDR3 is TGTGCCAGCAGCTCGGCCGGACGGCAGCCCATCGAGCAGTACTTC. Translating it yields CASSSAGRQPIEQYF.

This clonotype was detected many times. The rearrangement joins TRBV7-8 to TRBJ1-4, with D unclear. V was trimmed by 2 bases and J by 2 bases, leaving 12 bases between them. CDR3 length: 16 residues. Germline V gives CDR1 SGHVS, CDR2 FQNEAQ. The CDR3 reads CASSLFGVHTNEKLFF. The CDR3 DNA reads as TGTGCCAGCAGCTTATTCGGTGTCCACACTAATGAAAAACTGTTTTTT.